Below, one T cell receptor (beta chain) is given with its context. The data derive from a study of patients and donors after allogeneic stem cell transplantation. From the RT-PCR reads, TCRdb called clonotypes with MiXCR, one entry per CDR3 protein. The sample records 410,000 or so distinct CDR3 sequences, around 16% being singletons. Germline V CDR1 and CDR2: LGHDT, YNNKEL (reference sequence). There are 12 residues in the CDR3. The germline V and J ends were trimmed by 0 bases and 5 bases, with 3 bases remaining between them. V gene TRBV3-1 combines with J gene TRBJ2-3; D gene uncertain. The sequence was collected from a human donor who was either an allogeneic HSCT recipient or a stem cell or donor lymphocyte infusion donor (not recorded which). It is not recorded whose cells these are; they may come from a transplant donor. Sequenced sample: blood, either unsorted or a sorted T cell fraction (not recorded which). The CDR3 here is CASSQEKDTQYF. CDR3 in DNA: TGTGCCAGCAGCCAAGAGAAAGATACGCAGTATTTT.